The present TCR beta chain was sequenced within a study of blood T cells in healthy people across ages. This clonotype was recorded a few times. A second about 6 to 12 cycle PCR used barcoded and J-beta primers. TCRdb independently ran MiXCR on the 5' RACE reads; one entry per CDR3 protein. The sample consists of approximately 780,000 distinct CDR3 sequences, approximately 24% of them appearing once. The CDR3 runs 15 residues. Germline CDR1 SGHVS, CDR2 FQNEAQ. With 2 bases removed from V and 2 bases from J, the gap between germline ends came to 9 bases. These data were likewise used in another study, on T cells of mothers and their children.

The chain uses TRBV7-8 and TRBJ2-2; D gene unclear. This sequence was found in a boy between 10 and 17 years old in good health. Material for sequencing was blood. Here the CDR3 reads CASSLQGPNTGELFF. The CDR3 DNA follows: TGTGCCAGCAGCTTACAAGGGCCCAACACCGGGGAGCTGTTTTTT.